This is a list of T cell receptor beta chains from one sample in a study of T cell clonotyping in hematopoietic cell transplantation. The method was immunoSEQ multiplex PCR; TCRdb's version includes in-frame clones alone and lacks a portion of them. Counted here are just under 650 clones, 96% occurring once; the ten biggest clones make up 7%. The source was peripheral blood mononuclear cells, collected before stem cell transplant. These receptors all stem from a woman between 40 and 55 years old with acute myeloid leukemia. Some clones in this sample may be carry-over from other donors' samples. Both conserved end residues are part of each CDR3. The order of the fields is CDR3 protein, CDR3 DNA, D gene, clone size, J gene, V gene. A D gene is named only where the DNA matches it firmly. Not every row has a clone size; where given, it reads once, few, many or a size class.

CDR3: CASSPDYLTDTQYF
DNA: TGTGCCAGCTCACCCGACTACCTCACAGATACGCAGTATTTT
D: .
size: .
J: TRBJ2-3
V: TRBV18

CDR3: CASSKARDRVVKLFF
DNA: TGTGCCAGCAGCAAAGCGCGGGACAGGGTCGTAAAACTGTTTTTT
D: .
size: .
J: TRBJ1-4
V: TRBV21-1

CDR3: CAWSLSRAYGYTF
DNA: TGTGCCTGGAGCTTGTCACGAGCATATGGCTACACCTTC
D: .
size: .
J: TRBJ1-2
V: TRBV30

CDR3: CASSLSGRFSGNTIYF
DNA: TGTGCCAGCAGTTTATCCGGACGTTTCTCTGGAAACACCATATATTTT
D: .
size: .
J: TRBJ1-3
V: TRBV27

CDR3: CSVEKSASNTGELFF
DNA: TGCAGCGTTGAAAAAAGCGCCTCGAACACCGGGGAGCTGTTTTTT
D: .
size: .
J: TRBJ2-2
V: TRBV29-1

CDR3: CASSSLADTQYF
DNA: TGTGCCAGCAGTTCGCTTGCTGATACGCAGTATTTT
D: .
size: .
J: TRBJ2-3
V: TRBV2

CDR3: CASSSVGYEQYF
DNA: TGTGCCAGCAGTTCGGTAGGGTACGAGCAGTACTTC
D: .
size: few
J: TRBJ2-7
V: TRBV27

CDR3: CASRKGYSQETQYF
DNA: TGTGCCAGCAGGAAAGGATACAGCCAAGAGACCCAGTACTTC
D: .
size: once
J: TRBJ2-5
V: TRBV6-6

CDR3: CASSFGTAAEAFF
DNA: TGTGCCAGCAGTTTCGGGACTGCAGCTGAAGCTTTCTTT
D: .
size: .
J: TRBJ1-1
V: TRBV27

CDR3: CASKTGGNTEAFF
DNA: TGTGCCAGTAAAACAGGGGGGAACACTGAAGCTTTCTTT
D: TRBD1
size: .
J: TRBJ1-1
V: TRBV19

CDR3: CASSLLAGGDYGYTF
DNA: TGTGCCAGCAGTTTGTTGGCAGGGGGAGACTATGGCTACACCTTC
D: TRBD1
size: .
J: TRBJ1-2
V: TRBV28

CDR3: CASSFRDRNDEKLFF
DNA: TGTGCCAGCAGCTTCCGGGACAGGAATGATGAAAAACTGTTTTTT
D: TRBD1
size: .
J: TRBJ1-4
V: TRBV11-3

CDR3: CASSLESEQYF
DNA: TGTGCCAGCAGCTTAGAGTCCGAGCAGTACTTC
D: .
size: .
J: TRBJ2-7
V: TRBV7-9

CDR3: CASGPGLAAYNEQFF
DNA: TGTGCCAGTGGTCCGGGACTAGCGGCTTACAATGAGCAGTTCTTC
D: TRBD2
size: once
J: TRBJ2-1
V: TRBV19

CDR3: CASTGRGTVYEQYF
DNA: TGTGCCAGCACCGGACGAGGGACAGTCTACGAGCAGTACTTC
D: TRBD1
size: .
J: TRBJ2-7
V: TRBV6-6

CDR3: CASSQDKDYEQYF
DNA: TGCGCCAGCAGCCAAGATAAGGATTACGAGCAGTACTTC
D: .
size: .
J: TRBJ2-7
V: TRBV4-1

CDR3: CASSPLGAVGYNEQFF
DNA: TGTGCCAGCAGTCCACTGGGAGCGGTGGGGTACAATGAGCAGTTCTTC
D: .
size: .
J: TRBJ2-1
V: TRBV28

CDR3: CASSLAGANTEAFF
DNA: TGTGCCAGCAGCTTAGCAGGGGCTAACACTGAAGCTTTCTTT
D: .
size: few
J: TRBJ1-1
V: TRBV7-2

CDR3: CASSMDWGNTDTQYF
DNA: TGTGCCAGCAGCATGGACTGGGGAAACACAGATACGCAGTATTTT
D: .
size: .
J: TRBJ2-3
V: TRBV11-2

CDR3: CASSGGPTGELFF
DNA: TGTGCCAGCAGTGGAGGGCCGACCGGGGAGCTGTTTTTT
D: .
size: .
J: TRBJ2-2
V: TRBV2

CDR3: CSVASLANVLTF
DNA: TGCAGCGTTGCATCCCTTGCCAACGTCCTGACTTTC
D: .
size: .
J: TRBJ2-6
V: TRBV29-1

CDR3: CASSLPATDTQYF
DNA: TGTGCCAGCAGTTTACCCGCCACAGATACGCAGTATTTT
D: .
size: .
J: TRBJ2-3
V: TRBV28

CDR3: CTSSQGAEQETQYF
DNA: TGCACCAGCAGCCAAGGGGCAGAGCAAGAGACCCAGTACTTC
D: .
size: .
J: TRBJ2-5
V: TRBV1

CDR3: CASKDSGYEQYF
DNA: TGCGCCAGCAAGGACAGCGGCTACGAGCAGTACTTC
D: .
size: .
J: TRBJ2-7
V: TRBV5-1

CDR3: CASSYPQGAHTEAFF
DNA: TGTGCCAGCAGCTATCCACAGGGGGCGCACACTGAAGCTTTCTTT
D: TRBD1
size: .
J: TRBJ1-1
V: TRBV28

CDR3: CASRRLAGYEQYF
DNA: TGTGCCAGCAGACGTCTAGCGGGATACGAGCAGTACTTC
D: TRBD2
size: .
J: TRBJ2-7
V: TRBV27

CDR3: CASGGTFSYEQYF
DNA: TGTGCCAGCGGGGGGACATTCTCCTACGAGCAGTACTTC
D: .
size: .
J: TRBJ2-7
V: TRBV2

CDR3: CASSSPGGGQGRLYEQYF
DNA: TGTGCCAGCAGTTCCCCGGGCGGGGGACAGGGAAGATTATACGAGCAGTACTTC
D: TRBD1
size: once
J: TRBJ2-7
V: TRBV28

CDR3: CSVKGGDSYNEQFF
DNA: TGCAGCGTTAAAGGGGGAGACTCCTACAATGAGCAGTTCTTC
D: .
size: .
J: TRBJ2-1
V: TRBV29-1

CDR3: CASSQDLAGRTDTQYF
DNA: TGTGCCAGCAGCCAAGATTTAGCGGGACGCACAGATACGCAGTATTTT
D: TRBD2
size: once
J: TRBJ2-3
V: TRBV4-2

CDR3: CASSPPGAKNIQYF
DNA: TGTGCCAGCAGCCCGCCGGGCGCCAAAAACATTCAGTACTTC
D: .
size: .
J: TRBJ2-4
V: TRBV5-6

CDR3: CASRSMAEQYF
DNA: TGTGCCAGCAGGTCGATGGCCGAGCAGTACTTC
D: .
size: .
J: TRBJ2-7
V: TRBV6-1

CDR3: CSAEDIRAWGYTF
DNA: TGCAGCGCTGAAGATATTAGGGCTTGGGGCTACACCTTC
D: .
size: .
J: TRBJ1-2
V: TRBV29-1

CDR3: CASSLSNTGELFF
DNA: TGTGCCAGCAGCTTATCAAACACCGGGGAGCTGTTTTTT
D: .
size: .
J: TRBJ2-2
V: TRBV11-2

CDR3: CASSSSVGARGYTF
DNA: TGTGCCAGCAGCTCCTCAGTGGGGGCGCGGGGCTACACCTTC
D: .
size: .
J: TRBJ1-2
V: TRBV7-2

CDR3: CASSVGASGGQETQYF
DNA: TGTGCCAGCAGCGTAGGGGCCTCGGGCGGGCAGGAGACCCAGTACTTC
D: .
size: .
J: TRBJ2-5
V: TRBV9

CDR3: CASSAPRDRVNYGYTF
DNA: TGTGCCAGCAGCGCACCCCGGGACAGGGTAAACTATGGCTACACCTTC
D: TRBD1
size: .
J: TRBJ1-2
V: TRBV9

CDR3: CASGIPDRVAEQYF
DNA: TGCGCCAGCGGTATCCCGGACAGGGTCGCCGAGCAGTACTTC
D: TRBD1
size: once
J: TRBJ2-7
V: TRBV5-1

CDR3: CASSLGQLFTEAFF
DNA: TGTGCCAGCAGTTTGGGACAGTTATTCACTGAAGCTTTCTTT
D: TRBD1
size: .
J: TRBJ1-1
V: TRBV6-5

CDR3: CASSDQGYYQPQHF
DNA: TGTGCCAGCTCGGACCAGGGCTATTATCAGCCCCAGCATTTT
D: .
size: .
J: TRBJ1-5
V: TRBV18

CDR3: CASSPRERGYYEQYF
DNA: TGCGCCAGCAGCCCTCGGGAGCGGGGTTACTACGAGCAGTACTTC
D: TRBD2
size: .
J: TRBJ2-7
V: TRBV4-1

CDR3: CASSTSLAGAVEQFF
DNA: TGTGCCAGCAGCACCTCACTAGCGGGAGCGGTTGAGCAGTTCTTC
D: TRBD2
size: .
J: TRBJ2-1
V: TRBV7-2

CDR3: CASSIGHLGTDTQYF
DNA: TGTGCCAGTAGTATTGGGCATCTTGGGACAGATACGCAGTATTTT
D: .
size: .
J: TRBJ2-3
V: TRBV19

CDR3: CASSSESYTF
DNA: TGTGCCAGCAGCTCGGAGAGCTACACCTTC
D: .
size: .
J: TRBJ1-2
V: TRBV7-9

CDR3: CASSPWGGGYTF
DNA: TGTGCCAGCAGTCCCTGGGGTGGAGGCTACACCTTC
D: .
size: .
J: TRBJ1-2
V: TRBV11-2

CDR3: CASSSGTAPLGEQYF
DNA: TGTGCCAGCAGTTCCGGGACCGCCCCCTTAGGCGAGCAGTACTTC
D: .
size: .
J: TRBJ2-7
V: TRBV27

CDR3: CASSLRSGNTIYF
DNA: TGTGCCAGCAGCCTGAGATCTGGAAACACCATATATTTT
D: .
size: .
J: TRBJ1-3
V: TRBV6-1

CDR3: CASSRGGLEQYF
DNA: TGTGCCAGCAGTCGAGGGGGCCTGGAGCAGTACTTC
D: TRBD1
size: .
J: TRBJ2-7
V: TRBV28

CDR3: CSARDNYEQYF
DNA: TGCAGTGCTAGAGACAACTACGAGCAGTACTTC
D: .
size: .
J: TRBJ2-7
V: TRBV20-1

CDR3: CATSRDLQGNSPLHF
DNA: TGTGCCACCAGCAGAGATCTTCAAGGGAATTCACCCCTCCACTTT
D: .
size: .
J: TRBJ1-6
V: TRBV15

CDR3: CASSSSGETQYF
DNA: TGTGCCAGCAGCTCCTCAGGAGAGACCCAGTACTTC
D: .
size: .
J: TRBJ2-5
V: TRBV7-2

CDR3: CASSLAMGGLYTDTQYF
DNA: TGTGCCAGCAGCTTGGCTATGGGCGGGCTTTACACAGATACGCAGTATTTT
D: .
size: .
J: TRBJ2-3
V: TRBV5-6

CDR3: CASSLDGQPNYGYTF
DNA: TGCGCCAGCAGCTTGGACGGCCAGCCCAACTATGGCTACACCTTC
D: .
size: .
J: TRBJ1-2
V: TRBV5-1

CDR3: CASSLTANTEAFF
DNA: TGTGCCAGCAGCCTGACAGCGAACACTGAAGCTTTCTTT
D: .
size: .
J: TRBJ1-1
V: TRBV5-4

CDR3: CASRPRTTNEKLFF
DNA: TGTGCCAGTAGGCCCAGAACAACTAATGAAAAACTGTTTTTT
D: .
size: .
J: TRBJ1-4
V: TRBV19

CDR3: CASTEGGFSGNTIYF
DNA: TGTGCCAGCACCGAAGGCGGATTCTCTGGAAACACCATATATTTT
D: .
size: .
J: TRBJ1-3
V: TRBV2

CDR3: CASSPGGQGLYGYTF
DNA: TGTGCCAGCAGCCCCGGGGGACAGGGCCTTTACGGCTACACCTTC
D: TRBD1
size: .
J: TRBJ1-2
V: TRBV6-5